This T cell receptor (beta chain) was observed in a study of molecular identifiers for immune sequencing clone quantification. Study summary: For replicates, RNA isolated from roughly 20,000 or 100,000 naive CD8 cells was divided into five portions, of which four were sequenced. Regarding the study as a whole: Even with some 960,000 naive cells present, spiked Jurkat TCR RNA from one cell was reportedly detectable.

TCRdb reprocessed the PCR reads with MiXCR, giving one entry per CDR3 protein. The repertoire includes some 91,000 distinct CDR3 sequences, roughly 24% of them detected once, and around 0.92% sits in the top ten. CD8+CD4-CCR7+CD45RA+ cells were sorted as naive CD8 T cells. This clonotype came up a few times. The antigen remains unidentified. The germline V and J ends were trimmed by 6 bases and 3 bases, with 6 bases remaining between them. In germline, CDR1 is DFQATT, CDR2 SNEGSKA (reference sequence). The CDR3 is made up of 10 amino acids. The rearrangement joins TRBV20-1 to TRBJ2-7, with unresolved D. The clonotype comes from a human donor in good health. Some libraries in this study had Jurkat cell RNA spiked in. Sequencing was done on a sample of naive CD8+ T cells from blood, with Jurkat cell RNA spiked in. Indicated subset: FACS-sorted CD8+CD4-CCR7+CD45RA+ naive T cells. DNA for the CDR3: TGCAGTGCCAGGAACTACGAGCAGTACTTC. It translates to CSARNYEQYF.